The 9 T cell receptor beta chains below were found in one sample sequenced in a study of technical replicates of blood from several donors. Libraries were prepared by immunoSEQ multiplex PCR; TCRdb keeps only in-frame clonotypes and omits some of them. Of more than 90,000 clones in the sample, 85% to 95% were seen once. Material for sequencing was T cells isolated from PBMCs. The receptor set was obtained from a human donor in good health.

The V call is TRBV27, the J call TRBJ1-2; 8 bases are shared with TRBD1. Per the germline V gene, CDR1 is MNHEY and CDR2 is SMNVEV (reference sequence). After removal of 1 base from V and 6 bases from J, the junction contained 7 bases not matched to a gene. The CDR3 extends over 15 amino acids. CDR3 sequence: CASSLYQGARDGYTF. The CDR3 region has the DNA TGTGCCAGCAGTTTATATCAGGGGGCGCGCGATGGCTACACCTTC.

The CDR3 region is CASSHRTVNTEAFF. CDR3 DNA: TGTGCCAGCAGCCACAGGACAGTGAACACTGAAGCTTTCTTT. This chain links TRBV14 with TRBJ1-1, with D tentatively TRBD1 (6 bases). Germline V CDR1 and CDR2: SGHDN, FVKESK. Trimming removed 3 bases at V and 0 bases at J, with 8 bases between. The length of the CDR3 is 14 residues.

This clone was seen once. The J gene is TRBJ1-5, the V gene TRBV27; 7 nucleotides align to TRBD1. Looked up from germline, CDR1 is MNHEY and CDR2 is SMNVEV (reference sequence). Germline trimming cut 7 bases from V and 4 bases from J; bases unmatched to any gene: 10. The CDR3 loop spans 15 amino acids. CDR3 sequence: CASTLHSGGNQPQHF. In nucleotides, the CDR3 is TGTGCCAGCACTTTGCACTCAGGGGGAAATCAGCCCCAGCATTTT.

The count of this clone is one. The J gene is TRBJ1-1, the V gene TRBV10-3; tentative D call: TRBD1 (5 bases). This CDR3 spans 14 amino acids. The germline V gene has CDR1 ENHRY and CDR2 SYGVKD. V dropped 5 bases and J dropped 2 bases, with 12 bases sitting between them. The CDR3 DNA follows: TGTGCCATCAGTTCGGACACGTCTAACACTGAAGCTTTCTTT. This codes for CAISSDTSNTEAFF.

This clone occurred once. The CDR3 sequence: CASSLDPVNSDTQYF. CDR3 DNA: TGCGCCAGCAGCTTGGATCCAGTTAATTCAGATACGCAGTATTTT. The V and J genes are TRBV5-1 and TRBJ2-3; D is undetermined. Germline V lookup: CDR1 SGHRS, CDR2 YFSETQ. V shed 0 bases and J shed 4 bases, with 12 bases lying between them. CDR3 size: 15 residues.

The chain is built from TRBV21-1 and TRBJ2-7; the table's D gene call, TRBD2, was not cross checked with the DNA. TRBV21-1 counts as a pseudogene. The CDR3 extends over 15 amino acids. The CDR3 reads CASSTTGYFSYEQYF. CDR3 DNA: TGTGCCAGCAGCACCACCGGGTACTTCTCCTACGAGCAGTACTTC.

Written as DNA, the CDR3 is TGTGCTAGTGGGAAAGGAGGTTCATCAGATACGCAGTATTTT. Translation: CASGKGGSSDTQYF. This chain connects TRBV12-5 to TRBJ2-3, with D maybe TRBD2 (5 bases). The CDR3 runs 14 residues. The germline gives CDR1 LGHNT, CDR2 FRNRAP. Trimming pared 6 bases from V and 4 bases from J, leaving 14 bases between.

This chain links TRBV7-8 with TRBJ1-1; tentatively, D is TRBD1 (5 bases). This CDR3 comprises 13 residues. V dropped 5 bases and J dropped 3 bases, with 10 bases sitting between them. Germline V CDR1 and CDR2: SGHVS, FQNEAQ. CDR3 nucleotides: TGTGCCAGCAGCCCTGGACACCACACTGAAGCTTTCTTT. It codes for CASSPGHHTEAFF.

This chain uses TRBV5-1 with TRBJ2-5; TRBD1 is a possible D gene (6 bases). The CDR3 runs to 15 residues. The germline V and J ends were trimmed by 0 bases and 6 bases, with 15 bases remaining between them. The germline gives CDR1 SGHRS, CDR2 YFSETQ. The CDR3 sequence: CASSLEAQGTQTQYF. The CDR3 region has the DNA TGCGCCAGCAGCTTGGAGGCACAGGGAACCCAGACCCAGTACTTC.